The 30 T cell receptor beta chains in this list originate from one sample, sequenced in a study of technical replicates of blood from a handful of donors. TCRdb's copy holds only in-frame clones and misses some; the assay was immunoSEQ multiplex PCR. Seen here are some 82,000 clones, around 97% observed once, and the top ten hold 0.15% to 0.2%. The sample comprised T cells isolated from PBMCs. These receptors all stem from a human donor in good health.

This chain uses TRBV11-2 with TRBJ2-4; TRBD2 is a possible D gene (6 bases). Trimming removed 3 bases at V and 6 bases at J, with 6 bases between. The length of the CDR3 is 12 residues. Germline assignment: CDR1 SGHAT and CDR2 FQNNGV. CDR3 bases: TGTGCCAGCAGCTTTAGCGGAAACATTCAGTACTTC. Amino acids: CASSFSGNIQYF.

The chain links TRBV28 to TRBJ2-3, with 9 positions matching TRBD2. V lost 4 bases and J lost 3; bases outside the gene matches: 5. CDR1 and CDR2 (germline): MDHEN, SYDVKM. The CDR3 sequence is 15 residues long. The chain's CDR3 is CASSYGTSRTDTQYF. As DNA, the CDR3 is TGTGCCAGCAGTTACGGGACTAGCAGAACAGATACGCAGTATTTT.

V is TRBV6-4 and J is TRBJ2-1; the D is unclear. This CDR3 comprises 13 residues. V was pared by 8 bases and J by 0 bases, with 8 bases between. CDR1 and CDR2 (germline): MRHNA, SNTAGT. The CDR3, as DNA: TGTGCCAGCGCGAGAGGCTCCTACAATGAGCAGTTCTTC. Protein: CASARGSYNEQFF.

The CDR3 spells CASSFSPIDTQYF. CDR3 in DNA: TGTGCCAGCAGCTTCTCGCCTATTGATACGCAGTATTTT. The genes are TRBV27 and TRBJ2-3; no reliable D call. The CDR3 contains 13 residues. Germline V gene lookup returns CDR1 MNHEY and CDR2 SMNVEV (reference sequence). With 6 bases removed from V and 6 bases from J, the gap between germline ends came to 13 bases.

The rearrangement links TRBV7-8 to TRBJ2-7; possible D gene TRBD1, 6 bases. The CDR3 loop spans 14 amino acids. V was shortened by 5 bases and J by 0 bases, with 11 bases between the two germline ends. CDR1 SGHVS and CDR2 FQNEAQ come from the germline V gene. For the CDR3, the DNA is TGTGCCAGCAGCCTACGGGACACCTCCTACGAGCAGTACTTC. It specifies CASSLRDTSYEQYF.

DNA of the CDR3: TGCAGTGCCCCCGTAGACGAGCAGTACTTC. It translates to CSAPVDEQYF. V usage is TRBV20-1 and J usage is TRBJ2-7; D uncertain. Looked up from germline, CDR1 is DFQATT and CDR2 is SNEGSKA (reference sequence). The V end was cut by 6 bases, the J end by 5 bases, with 8 bases between. CDR3 length: 10 amino acids.

The rearrangement uses TRBV27 and TRBJ2-7; D is unresolved. V was cut by 0 bases and J by 5 bases, with 14 bases left in between. This CDR3 is 15 amino acids long. Germline V gene data show CDR1 as MNHEY and CDR2 as SMNVEV (reference sequence). In DNA, the CDR3 is TGTGCCAGCAGTTTATCGGGCCCCCTTAGAAACGAGCAGTACTTC. Translation: CASSLSGPLRNEQYF.

The chain uses TRBV14 and TRBJ1-1, with 10 bases fitting TRBD1. The germline V gene has CDR1 SGHDN and CDR2 FVKESK. The J segment lost 11 bases and the V segment lost 1 base, leaving 7 bases of the junction unmatched. The CDR3 sequence is 14 residues long. The chain's CDR3 is CASSQALTGGLAFF. The CDR3 bases are TGTGCCAGCAGCCAAGCCCTGACAGGGGGCCTGGCTTTCTTT. The whole variable domain, filled in from reference TRBV14 and TRBJ1-1, reads EAGVTQFPSHSVIEKGQTVTLRCDPISGHDNLYWYRRVMGKEIKFLLHFVKESKQDESGMPNNRFLAERTGGTYSTLKVQPAELEDSGVYFCASSQALTGGLAFFGQGTRLTVV.

The chain recombines TRBV6-1 with TRBJ1-2; no definite D call. Germline assignment: CDR1 MNHNS and CDR2 SASEGT. The CDR3 extends over 10 amino acids. CDR3: CAGGDYGYTF. Written as DNA, the CDR3 is TGTGCGGGCGGGGACTATGGCTACACCTTC.

This chain connects TRBV10-3 to TRBJ1-1; D gene unclear. Germline CDR1 and CDR2: ENHRY and SYGVKD. The CDR3 extends over 15 amino acids. V was cut by 11 bases and J by 0 bases, with 19 bases left in between. CDR3 amino acids: CAVLEDGKLNTEAFF. CDR3 sequence (DNA): TGTGCCGTCTTAGAGGACGGGAAGCTGAACACTGAAGCTTTCTTT.

The V call is TRBV10-3, the J call TRBJ2-3, with TRBD2 matching over 11 bases. Germline V gives CDR1 ENHRY, CDR2 SYGVKD. V shed 4 bases, J shed 1 base, and the junction held 16 bases outside the gene matches. The CDR3 covers 20 residues. The CDR3 DNA reads as TGTGCCATCAGTGGCGAACCCGAGACTAGCGGGGAAGGTGGCACAGATACGCAGTATTTT. Translating gives CAISGEPETSGEGGTDTQYF.

The gene calls are TRBV2 and TRBJ2-1, with TRBD2 matching 12 bases. The germline V gene has CDR1 SNHLY and CDR2 FYNNEI. V lost 6 bases and J lost 9; bases outside the gene matches: 9. CDR3 size: 15 residues. CDR3 DNA sequence: TGTGCCAGCAGAATGACTAGCGGGAGACTTGGTGAGCAGTTCTTC. Translated: CASRMTSGRLGEQFF.

The chain is built from TRBV9 and TRBJ2-3; 16 bases map to TRBD2. V lost 2 bases and J lost 1; bases outside the gene matches: 4. The CDR3 spans 18 residues. CDR1 is SGDLS and CDR2 is YYNGEE in the germline V gene. The CDR3 sequence is CASSVGLAGGARTDTQYF. Written as DNA, the CDR3 is TGTGCCAGCAGCGTGGGACTAGCGGGGGGGGCTCGCACAGATACGCAGTATTTT.

The chain employs TRBV13 and TRBJ2-3; D is ambiguous. V dropped 2 bases and J dropped 4 bases, with 4 bases sitting between them. Germline CDR1 and CDR2: PRHDT and FYEKMQ (reference sequence). The length of the CDR3 is 12 residues. The CDR3 DNA reads TGTGCCAGCAGCTTACGGGCAGATACGCAGTATTTT. Its translation: CASSLRADTQYF.

This chain connects TRBV27 to TRBJ2-7; D is unclear. There are 14 residues in the CDR3. The germline CDR1 and CDR2 sequences are MNHEY and SMNVEV (reference sequence). V shed 5 bases and J shed 2 bases, with 13 bases lying between them. The CDR3 spells CASSPQLLPYEQYF. The CDR3 DNA follows: TGTGCCAGCAGTCCCCAATTACTTCCCTACGAGCAGTACTTC.

The chain is built from TRBV28 and TRBJ2-7, with 9 bases fitting TRBD2. Germline V gene data show CDR1 as MDHEN and CDR2 as SYDVKM. The V and J ends lost 5 bases and 3 bases, in that order; junction bases with no gene match: 8. There are 15 residues in the CDR3. The chain's CDR3 is CASSTTGTSFYEQYF. In DNA, the CDR3 is TGTGCCAGCAGTACGACCGGGACTAGCTTCTACGAGCAGTACTTC. Full variable domain (remainder filled in from reference TRBV28 and TRBJ2-7): DVKVTQSSRYLVKRTGEKVFLECVQDMDHENMFWYRQDPGLGLRLIYFSYDVKMKEKGDIPEGYSVSREKKERFSLILESASTNQTSMYLCASSTTGTSFYEQYFGPGTRLTVT.

V and J are TRBV10-3 and TRBJ1-5, with a possible D match to TRBD1 (6 bases). Trimming took 3 bases from V and 3 from J, leaving 9 bases between them. The CDR3 is made up of 14 amino acids. Germline values: CDR1 ENHRY, CDR2 SYGVKD. This chain's CDR3 is CAISEGGANQPQHF. The CDR3 nucleotides read TGTGCCATCAGTGAAGGGGGTGCCAATCAGCCCCAGCATTTT.

The chain links TRBV7-9 to TRBJ2-1, with a weak D call TRBD1 (6 bases). This CDR3 contains 14 residues. V was cut by 6 bases and J by 5 bases, with 14 bases left in between. Germline V gives CDR1 SEHNR, CDR2 FQNEAQ (reference sequence). CDR3 nucleotides: TGTGCCAGCAGTTATACAGGGTCAGACAATGAGCAGTTCTTC. Translating gives CASSYTGSDNEQFF.

The chain carries TRBV2 and TRBJ2-1; a possible D gene is TRBD1 (6 bases). Germline lookup yields CDR1 SNHLY and CDR2 FYNNEI. V was trimmed by 4 bases and J by 5 bases, leaving 18 bases between them. This CDR3 region has 16 residues. This chain's CDR3 is CASSVDLQGHHNEQFF. The CDR3 bases are TGTGCCAGCAGTGTTGATTTGCAGGGGCATCACAATGAGCAGTTCTTC.

This clone was seen just once. This chain uses TRBV18 with TRBJ1-1, with 9 bases lining up with TRBD1. The V gene's germline CDR1 is KGHSH and CDR2 LQKENI. The CDR3 length is 15 residues. The V and J ends lost 4 bases and 1 base, in that order; junction bases with no gene match: 4. The CDR3 coding sequence is TGTGCCAGCTCACGCGGACAGGGGCCGAACACTGAAGCTTTCTTT. Residues: CASSRGQGPNTEAFF. The full variable domain, completed using reference TRBV18 and TRBJ1-1, is NAGVMQNPRHLVRRRGQEARLRCSPMKGHSHVYWYRQLPEEGLKFMVYLQKENIIDESGMPKERFSAEFPKEGPSILRIQQVVRGDSAAYFCASSRGQGPNTEAFFGQGTRLTVV.

This sequence joins TRBV18 and TRBJ1-4; no definite D call. V lost 3 bases, J lost 6 bases, and 11 bases lay in between. This CDR3 contains 14 residues. Germline values: CDR1 KGHSH, CDR2 LQKENI. CDR3 residues: CASSPAHGDEKLFF. The CDR3 DNA reads as TGTGCCAGCTCACCCGCACACGGGGATGAAAAACTGTTTTTT.

The chain combines TRBV7-9 with TRBJ2-1; D not resolved. The CDR3 consists of 13 residues. CDR1 is SEHNR and CDR2 is FQNEAQ in the germline V gene (reference sequence). The V end was cut by 2 bases, the J end by 5 bases, with 7 bases between. The CDR3 region has the DNA TGTGCCAGCAGCTTAATTACAGACAATGAGCAGTTCTTC. Amino acids: CASSLITDNEQFF.

This chain uses TRBV9 with TRBJ2-2; D is possibly TRBD2 (5 bases). V was clipped by 6 bases and J by 4 bases, with 13 bases between them. Germline values: CDR1 SGDLS, CDR2 YYNGEE. The length of the CDR3 is 14 residues. CDR3 residues: CASMMGETTGELFF. The CDR3 coding sequence is TGTGCCAGCATGATGGGAGAGACCACCGGGGAGCTGTTTTTT.

The V and J genes are TRBV6-5 and TRBJ1-2; D is possibly TRBD1 (5 bases). This CDR3 spans 13 amino acids. Looked up from germline, CDR1 is MNHEY and CDR2 is SVGAGI. Trimming took off 2 bases at V and 2 bases at J, with 6 bases between the two ends. CDR3 DNA sequence: TGTGCCAGCAGTTACGACAGAAACTATGGCTACACCTTC. It yields the protein CASSYDRNYGYTF.

The V and J genes are TRBV5-6 and TRBJ2-5; TRBD1 is a possible D gene (5 bases). V was clipped by 2 bases and J by 2 bases, with 10 bases between them. The CDR3 length is 14 residues. From germline, CDR1 is SGHDT and CDR2 YYEEEE. The CDR3 sequence: CASSFQGWQETQYF. The CDR3 nucleotides read TGTGCCAGCAGCTTTCAGGGATGGCAAGAGACCCAGTACTTC.

The rearrangement uses TRBV5-4 and TRBJ2-2; 12 bases are a match to TRBD2. Trimming cost V 0 bases and J 0 bases; bases outside gene matches: 3. Germline assignment: CDR1 SGHNT and CDR2 YYREEE (reference sequence). This CDR3 spans 18 amino acids. The CDR3 spells CASSLGGTSGSNTGELFF. The CDR3 coding sequence is TGTGCCAGCAGCTTGGGAGGGACTAGCGGGTCGAACACCGGGGAGCTGTTTTTT.

CDR3 region: CASTTRGGSWGAQYF. The CDR3, as DNA: TGTGCCAGCACAACTCGGGGGGGCTCCTGGGGGGCCCAGTACTTC. This chain links TRBV6-5 with TRBJ2-5; 8 nucleotides match TRBD2. With V trimmed by 7 bases and J by 9 bases, 16 bases remained unmatched. From germline, CDR1 is MNHEY and CDR2 SVGAGI. This CDR3 has 15 residues.

The V and J genes are TRBV7-9 and TRBJ2-5; D remains ambiguous. Between the trimmed V and J ends, which lost 3 bases and 2 bases, there was a span of 4 bases. This CDR3 region has 12 residues. Germline CDR1 SEHNR, CDR2 FQNEAQ (reference sequence). The CDR3 protein is CASSFGQETQYF. The DNA for the CDR3 is TGTGCCAGCAGCTTCGGTCAAGAGACCCAGTACTTC.

The chain carries TRBV11-2 and TRBJ2-2; TRBD2 agrees at 13 bases. Germline CDR1 SGHAT, CDR2 FQNNGV. J gave up 4 bases and V 5 bases, and 7 bases lay outside the gene matches. The CDR3 spans 17 residues. CDR3 in DNA: TGTGCCAGCAGCGCCGAGACTAGCGGGGGGTTCACCGGGGAGCTGTTTTTT. It codes for CASSAETSGGFTGELFF.

This chain joins TRBV2 and TRBJ1-2; 9 nucleotides agree with TRBD1. CDR3 length: 11 residues. V trimming: 8 bases; J trimming: 8 bases; junction bases outside the gene matches: 3. The V gene's germline CDR1 is SNHLY and CDR2 FYNNEI. The CDR3: CASSTGGGYTF. The CDR3 DNA reads as TGTGCCAGCTCGACAGGGGGAGGCTACACCTTC. The full variable domain, rest sourced from reference TRBV2 and TRBJ1-2, is EPEVTQTPSHQVTQMGQEVILRCVPISNHLYFYWYRQILGQKVEFLVSFYNNEISEKSEIFDDQFSVERPDGSNFTLKIRSTKLEDSAMYFCASSTGGGYTFGSGTRLTVV.